The 15 T cell receptor beta chains below all came from one sample that was sequenced in a study of cytomegalovirus exposure and HLA in healthy donors. Amplification used 60 Vbeta primers and 13 Jbeta primers. Profiling relied on immunoSEQ multiplex PCR, and the TCRdb table lists in-frame clones only, not all of them. Of about 130,000 clones in the sample, 65% to 80% were seen once. Sequencing was carried out using PBMCs. Receptors were obtained from a human donor in good health.

The V call is TRBV28, the J call TRBJ1-3; maybe TRBD1 (6 bases). The CDR3 is made up of 17 amino acids. CDR1 MDHEN and CDR2 SYDVKM come from the germline V gene. V shed 6 bases and J shed 0 bases, with 18 bases lying between them. CDR3 nucleotide sequence: TGTGCCAGCAGAACGGGGGGGGCCAGCCGCTCTGGAAACACCATATATTTT. This translates into CASRTGGASRSGNTIYF.

The rearrangement joins TRBV7-9 to TRBJ2-3; D might be TRBD2 (6 bases). CDR3 size: 13 residues. Deletions cut 2 bases from V and 6 bases from J, with 9 bases between. From germline, CDR1 is SEHNR and CDR2 FQNEAQ (reference sequence). This CDR3 reads CASSLWRGDTQYF. In DNA, the CDR3 is TGTGCCAGCAGCTTATGGCGGGGCGATACGCAGTATTTT.

The rearrangement joins TRBV2 to TRBJ2-5, with 9 bases that match TRBD1. Germline V gives CDR1 SNHLY, CDR2 FYNNEI. This CDR3 is built from 13 residues. Losses at the gene ends were 7 bases for V and 11 bases for J; bases not matched to a gene: 11. The CDR3 sequence is CASITGQGQKQYF. The DNA of the CDR3 is TGTGCCAGCATCACCGGACAGGGGCAGAAGCAGTACTTC. Using reference TRBV2 and TRBJ2-5 for the parts outside the CDR3, the full variable domain is EPEVTQTPSHQVTQMGQEVILRCVPISNHLYFYWYRQILGQKVEFLVSFYNNEISEKSEIFDDQFSVERPDGSNFTLKIRSTKLEDSAMYFCASITGQGQKQYFGPGTRLLVL.

This chain joins TRBV15 and TRBJ1-2; the D gene is possibly TRBD1 (6 bases). V lost 7 bases, J lost 2 bases, and 11 bases lay in between. Germline lookup yields CDR1 LNHNV and CDR2 YYDKDF (reference sequence). The CDR3 consists of 13 residues. The CDR3 DNA sequence: TGTGCCACCACCCCAACAGGGAACTATGGCTACACCTTC. Translated, it gives CATTPTGNYGYTF. The variable domain in full, with the rest retrieved from reference TRBV15 and TRBJ1-2, is DAMVIQNPRYQVTQFGKPVTLSCSQTLNHNVMYWYQQKSSQAPKLLFHYYDKDFNNEADTPDNFQSRRPNTSFCFLDIRSPGLGDTAMYLCATTPTGNYGYTFGSGTRLTVV.

This clone showed up just a few times. This rearrangement joins TRBV6-1 to TRBJ1-6; D ambiguous. Germline CDR1 reads MNHNS; CDR2 reads SASEGT. The V end was cut by 7 bases, the J end by 10 bases, with 14 bases between. The CDR3 spans 13 residues. This CDR3 is CASTGTLGSPLHF. CDR3 DNA: TGTGCCAGCACGGGAACCTTGGGGTCACCCCTCCACTTT.

The V and J genes are TRBV2 and TRBJ1-3; D not resolved. Looked up from germline, CDR1 is SNHLY and CDR2 is FYNNEI. Trimming took off 4 bases at V and 3 bases at J, with 10 bases between the two ends. This CDR3 has 14 residues. CDR3 protein: CASSVWAGGNTIYF. The CDR3 nucleotides are TGTGCCAGCAGTGTATGGGCCGGTGGAAACACCATATATTTT.

The chain couples TRBV6-5 to TRBJ2-1, with D maybe TRBD2 (6 bases). Germline-derived CDR1 and CDR2 are MNHEY and SVGAGI. With 3 bases removed from V and 4 bases from J, the gap between germline ends came to 10 bases. This CDR3 comprises 14 residues. CDR3 DNA: TGTGCCAGCAGTTATCGGACTAAATACAATGAGCAGTTCTTC. It translates to CASSYRTKYNEQFF.

This clone was seen just once. The rearrangement links TRBV9 to TRBJ1-2; D perhaps matches TRBD1 (5 bases). V gave up 0 bases and J gave up 4 bases, with 13 bases separating them. The CDR3 has 15 amino acids. Germline V gene data show CDR1 as SGDLS and CDR2 as YYNGEE. The CDR3 here is CASSVATAEVYGYTF. CDR3 nucleotides: TGTGCCAGCAGCGTAGCGACAGCAGAGGTCTATGGCTACACCTTC.

This chain connects TRBV7-6 to TRBJ2-3, with 8 bases identical to TRBD1. Germline V gene data show CDR1 as SGHVS and CDR2 as FNYEAQ. The CDR3 totals 19 residues. With 5 bases clipped from V and 0 bases from J, the junction kept 16 bases outside the gene matches. The CDR3 loop is CASSQGTGGGSGSTDTQYF. Here the CDR3 DNA reads TGTGCCAGCAGCCAGGGTACAGGGGGAGGAAGTGGGAGCACAGATACGCAGTATTTT.

This clone appeared a single time. One end of the junction does not line up with germline, which may come from a read error. The chain links TRBV7-9 to TRBJ2-7; D is unresolved. In germline, CDR1 is SEHNR, CDR2 FQNEAQ (reference sequence). The CDR3 is 13 amino acids. DNA for the CDR3: TGTTCCAGCAGCTTAGAGTTCGAGTACGAGCAGTACTTC. This encodes CSSSLEFEYEQYF.

This rearrangement joins TRBV4-2 to TRBJ2-7, with unresolved D. Germline V CDR1 and CDR2: LGHNA, YNFKEQ. The CDR3 extends over 13 amino acids. V dropped 1 base and J dropped 4 bases, with 8 bases sitting between them. The CDR3 region has the DNA TGTGCCAGCAGCCAAGGAGTAGTTTACGAGCAGTACTTC. This encodes CASSQGVVYEQYF.

In this sample, this clone turned up a few times. CDR3 in amino acids: CASARGLNEKLFF. CDR3 DNA: TGCGCCAGCGCCAGGGGATTGAATGAAAAACTGTTTTTT. The chain carries TRBV4-1 and TRBJ1-4; a weak D match, TRBD1 (6 bases). The germline gives CDR1 MGHRA, CDR2 YSYEKL. The CDR3 contains 13 residues. With 8 bases removed from V and 5 bases from J, the gap between germline ends came to 12 bases.

This clone was seen a few times. The chain joins TRBV6-1 to TRBJ1-2; D not resolved. This CDR3 region has 15 residues. Trimming stripped 2 bases from V and 8 bases from J, with 18 bases between. CDR1 and CDR2 (germline): MNHNS, SASEGT. This chain's CDR3 is CASSEIRPGARGYTF. The CDR3 DNA reads as TGTGCCAGCAGTGAAATTCGCCCCGGTGCGAGAGGCTACACCTTC.

In this sample, this clone turned up a few times. This sequence joins TRBV7-9 and TRBJ1-1; 8 nucleotides match TRBD1. CDR1 is SEHNR and CDR2 is FQNEAQ in the germline V gene (reference sequence). This CDR3 contains 13 residues. CDR3: CKVSGTGNTEAFF. CDR3 nucleotide sequence: TGTAAGGTTTCCGGGACAGGGAACACTGAAGCTTTCTTT.

The V gene is TRBV11-2, the J gene TRBJ2-1, with 9 positions matching TRBD2. V dropped 5 bases and J dropped 4; count of bases not matched to a gene: 6. From germline, CDR1 is SGHAT and CDR2 FQNNGV. The CDR3 extends over 15 amino acids. As DNA, the CDR3 is TGTGCCAGCAGCCCAGGAGCGGGGGGTTACAATGAGCAGTTCTTC. Protein: CASSPGAGGYNEQFF.